This is a list of T cell receptor beta chains from one sample in a study of CD8 T cells in Susac syndrome. TCRdb recomputed calls from the immunoSEQ multiplex PCR reads with MiXCR, one row per CDR3 protein. The sample contains about 240,000 distinct CDR3 sequences, 90% to 97% of which appear only once. The sample was CD4+ T cells from PBMCs. The receptor source for this set is a human donor with Susac syndrome. Both conserved end residues are part of each CDR3. A D gene is named only where the DNA matches it firmly. The size entry is marked missing in some rows and otherwise reads once, few, many or a size class.

size: -
J: TRBJ2-5
D: -
V: TRBV23-1
DNA: TGCGCCAGCAGTCAATCGGGCAGGACAAAGGCGGAGACCCAGTACTTC
CDR3: CASSQSGRTKAETQYF

size: -
J: TRBJ2-3
D: -
V: TRBV7-9
DNA: TGTGCCAGCAGCTCTCTAGCGACTGGAGGCACAGATACGCAGTATTTT
CDR3: CASSSLATGGTDTQYF

size: -
J: TRBJ2-5
D: -
V: TRBV12-3/TRBV12-4
DNA: TGTGCCAGCAGTCTTTTACACCCACTGTCCGGGGGCGAGACCCAGTACTTC
CDR3: CASSLLHPLSGGETQYF

size: -
J: TRBJ1-5
D: -
V: TRBV19
DNA: TGTGCCAGCGCCGGGACCTATCGGCCCCAGCATTTT
CDR3: CASAGTYRPQHF

size: -
J: TRBJ2-7
D: TRBD2
V: TRBV11-2
DNA: TGTGCCAGCAGCTTTTTAGCGGGAAGCTCCTACGAGCAGTACTTC
CDR3: CASSFLAGSSYEQYF

size: -
J: TRBJ2-2
D: -
V: TRBV27
DNA: TGTGCCAGCAGCCACACCCTTGGGCGGGGGAACACCGGGGAGCTGTTTTTT
CDR3: CASSHTLGRGNTGELFF

size: -
J: TRBJ2-7
D: -
V: TRBV29-1
DNA: TGCAGCGTCCAACTCGACTACGAGCAGTACTTC
CDR3: CSVQLDYEQYF

size: once
J: TRBJ1-1
D: -
V: TRBV23-1
DNA: TGCGCCAGCAGTCAATCATCCCCAACAGGCCGGGGTACTGAAGCTTTCTTT
CDR3: CASSQSSPTGRGTEAFF

size: once
J: TRBJ1-5
D: TRBD1
V: TRBV30
DNA: TGTGCCTGGAGCTGGGACAGATTCAATAGCAATCAGCCCCAGCATTTT
CDR3: CAWSWDRFNSNQPQHF

size: -
J: TRBJ1-1
D: -
V: TRBV29-1
DNA: TGCAGCGTTGAAGTCATCGTGAACACTGAAGCTTTCTTT
CDR3: CSVEVIVNTEAFF

size: -
J: TRBJ2-3
D: -
V: TRBV6-4
DNA: TGTGCCAGCAGTGACGGATTCACAGATACGCAGTATTTT
CDR3: CASSDGFTDTQYF

size: -
J: TRBJ2-7
D: -
V: TRBV5-1
DNA: TGCGCCAGCAGCACTGCGGGACGGGTGCGAGAGCAGTACTTC
CDR3: CASSTAGRVREQYF

size: -
J: TRBJ1-2
D: TRBD1
V: TRBV20-1
DNA: TGCAGTGCCCGGGACAGGGAACGCCTGGAGGGTGGCTACACCTTC
CDR3: CSARDRERLEGGYTF

size: -
J: TRBJ2-2
D: -
V: TRBV7-6
DNA: TGTGCCAGCAGCTGGGCGCAAACCGGGGAGCTGTTTTTT
CDR3: CASSWAQTGELFF

size: -
J: TRBJ1-3
D: TRBD1
V: TRBV20-1
DNA: TGCAGTGCTATGGACAGGGGGAACACCATATATTTT
CDR3: CSAMDRGNTIYF

size: once
J: TRBJ1-2
D: -
V: TRBV20-1
DNA: TGCAGTGCCTTGGCAGGGCATGGCTACACCTTC
CDR3: CSALAGHGYTF

size: few
J: TRBJ1-4
D: -
V: TRBV29-1
DNA: TGCAGCGTTGGCGACAGGAGTAATGAAAAACTGTTTTTT
CDR3: CSVGDRSNEKLFF

size: -
J: TRBJ2-3
D: TRBD2
V: TRBV9
DNA: TGTGCCAGCAGCGAGGGACTAGCGGGAACAGATACGCAGTATTTT
CDR3: CASSEGLAGTDTQYF

size: -
J: TRBJ1-1
D: -
V: TRBV29-1
DNA: TGCAGCGCACTTCCGTATACTAACACTGAAGCTTTCTTT
CDR3: CSALPYTNTEAFF

size: -
J: TRBJ2-1
D: -
V: TRBV29-1
DNA: TGCAGCGTTGGAGTTCTGCATGAGCAGTTCTTC
CDR3: CSVGVLHEQFF

size: -
J: TRBJ2-5
D: -
V: TRBV29-1
DNA: TGCAGCGCGGGACCCCAAGAGACCCAGTACTTC
CDR3: CSAGPQETQYF